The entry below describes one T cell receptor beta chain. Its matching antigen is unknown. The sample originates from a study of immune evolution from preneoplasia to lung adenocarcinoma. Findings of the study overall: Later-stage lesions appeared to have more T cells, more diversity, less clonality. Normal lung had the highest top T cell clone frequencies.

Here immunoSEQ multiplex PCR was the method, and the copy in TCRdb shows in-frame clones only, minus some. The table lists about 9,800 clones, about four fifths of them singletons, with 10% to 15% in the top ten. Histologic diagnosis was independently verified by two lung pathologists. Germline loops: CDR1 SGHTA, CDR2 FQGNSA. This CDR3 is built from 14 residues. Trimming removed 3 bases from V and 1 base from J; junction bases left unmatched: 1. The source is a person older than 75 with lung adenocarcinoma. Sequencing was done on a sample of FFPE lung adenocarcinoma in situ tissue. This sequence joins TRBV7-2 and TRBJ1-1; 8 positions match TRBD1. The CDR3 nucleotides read TGTGCCAGCAGCTTTGGACAGGGGAACACTGAAGCTTTCTTT. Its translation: CASSFGQGNTEAFF.